The 8 T cell receptor beta chains in this list originate from one sample, sequenced in a study of blood T cell repertoires in COVID-19. Only in-frame clones appear in the TCRdb table, and some are missing; sequencing was by immunoSEQ multiplex PCR. The sample lists 87,000 or so clones, more than 70% occurring once. Sequenced sample: peripheral blood. All receptors come from a human donor with acute or convalescent COVID-19. The donor label of this sample is uncertain.

The chain links TRBV27 to TRBJ1-6; maybe TRBD1 (5 bases). In germline, CDR1 is MNHEY, CDR2 SMNVEV (reference sequence). This CDR3 has 17 residues. V lost 9 bases and J lost 5, with 23 bases in between. The DNA of the CDR3 is TGTGCCAGTCTCCCAGGACAAACTATCCTCAATAATTCACCCCTCCACTTT. This gives the protein CASLPGQTILNNSPLHF.

This chain connects TRBV3-1 (or the pseudogene TRBV3-2) to TRBJ2-7, with D tentatively TRBD2 (6 bases). The CDR3 totals 14 residues. V lost 1 base and J lost 6, with 13 bases in between. Germline V gives CDR1 LGHDT, CDR2 YNNKEL (reference sequence). CDR3 in amino acids: CASSQGAGRGEQYF. For the CDR3, the DNA is TGTGCCAGCAGCCAAGGGGCGGGACGGGGCGAGCAGTACTTC.

The chain has TRBV5-5 and TRBJ1-1; no reliable D call. Per germline, CDR1 SGHKS and CDR2 YYEKEE (reference sequence). V shed 3 bases and J shed 0 bases, with 12 bases lying between them. The CDR3 sequence is 15 residues long. As DNA, the CDR3 is TGTGCCAGCAGCTCACTGACATCCTTGAACACTGAAGCTTTCTTT. This gives the protein CASSSLTSLNTEAFF.

CDR3 DNA sequence: TGTGCCTGGAGCCCCCCTTTGGCAGGGGAAGCTTTCTTT. Translation gives CAWSPPLAGEAFF. The gene calls are TRBV30 and TRBJ1-1; D perhaps matches TRBD1 (5 bases). CDR1 is GTSNPN, CDR2 SVGIG, per germline (reference sequence). The CDR3 extends over 13 amino acids. V was pared by 3 bases and J by 8 bases, with 16 bases between.

V and J are TRBV12-5 and TRBJ2-2; TRBD2 agrees at 8 bases. CDR3 length equals 17 residues. V was pared by 1 base and J by 9 bases, with 13 bases of the junction left unmatched. Germline V gene sequence: CDR1 LGHNT, CDR2 FRNRAP. CDR3 sequence reads: CASGLDTSGFPPRELFF. The DNA for the CDR3 is TGTGCTAGTGGTTTGGACACTAGCGGCTTCCCGCCCCGGGAGCTGTTTTTT.

This chain joins TRBV25-1 and TRBJ2-5; 8 bases are a match to TRBD2. With V trimmed by 2 bases and J by 5 bases, 4 bases remained unmatched. Looked up from germline, CDR1 is MGHDK and CDR2 is SYGVNS. The CDR3 is 14 amino acids. This chain's CDR3 is CASSEPGGEETQYF. CDR3 DNA sequence: TGTGCCAGCAGTGAACCCGGGGGGGAGGAGACCCAGTACTTC.

The V and J genes are TRBV29-1 and TRBJ2-1; 9 bases line up with TRBD1. J lost 9 bases, V lost 7 bases, and 1 base had no gene match. The CDR3 is made up of 10 amino acids. Germline CDR1 SQVTM, CDR2 ANQGSEA. The CDR3 loop reads CSGDRVEQFF. The CDR3 DNA sequence: TGCAGCGGGGACAGGGTTGAGCAGTTCTTC.

The chain couples TRBV24-1 to TRBJ2-3; a possible D gene is TRBD2 (5 bases). CDR1 and CDR2 (germline): KGHDR, SFDVKD. V dropped 4 bases and J dropped 3 bases, with 16 bases sitting between them. This CDR3 spans 16 amino acids. This CDR3 is CATSDAGNKKTDTQYF. The DNA of the CDR3 is TGTGCCACCAGTGACGCCGGGAACAAAAAAACAGATACGCAGTATTTT.